This T cell receptor beta chain was sequenced in a study of shared clonotypes between healthy human individuals. Looking at the study overall: Per-donor plates numbered three CD4 naive, three CD4 memory, two CD8 naive and one CD8 memory.

The CD8 memory sample joined CD45RO+ cells and CCR7-negative CD45RA+ cells. On this clone itself: Its antigen is unidentified.

Germline V gene lookup returns CDR1 SNHLY and CDR2 FYNNEI. This CDR3 comprises 16 residues. With 0 bases removed from V and 1 base from J, the gap between germline ends came to 13 bases. Study conclusions and caveats: Roughly 4.6% of naive CD4 clonotypes were common to a few donors.

It was approximately 0.2 ug DNA, approximately 30,000 T cell genomes, that sorted-subset replicate PCRs used. Libraries were prepared by immunoSEQ multiplex PCR; TCRdb keeps only in-frame clonotypes and omits some of them. The repertoire includes approximately 710,000 clones, 90% of them detected once, and about 33% sits in the top ten. Sequenced sample: memory CD8+ T cells from PBMCs. Subset indicated: CD45RO+ cells pooled with CCR7-negative TemRA cells. This chain links TRBV2 with TRBJ2-7; perhaps TRBD2 as D (5 bases). This TCR derives from a man in his late teens or twenties in good health. Some clones in this sample may be carry-over from other donors' samples. The CDR3 DNA is TGTGCCAGCAGTGAAGCCCCCGGACGAGGGTCCTACGAGCAGTACTTC. The encoded protein is CASSEAPGRGSYEQYF.